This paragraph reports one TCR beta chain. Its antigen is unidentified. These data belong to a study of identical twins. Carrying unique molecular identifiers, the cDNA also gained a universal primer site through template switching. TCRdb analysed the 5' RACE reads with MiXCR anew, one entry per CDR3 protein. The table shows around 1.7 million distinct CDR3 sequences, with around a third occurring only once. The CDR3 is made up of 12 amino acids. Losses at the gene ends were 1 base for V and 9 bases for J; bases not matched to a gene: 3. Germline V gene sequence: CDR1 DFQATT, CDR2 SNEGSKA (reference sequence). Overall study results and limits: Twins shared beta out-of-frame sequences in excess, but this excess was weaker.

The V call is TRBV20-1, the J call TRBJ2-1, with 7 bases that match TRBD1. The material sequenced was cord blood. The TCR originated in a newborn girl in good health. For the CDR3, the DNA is TGCAGTGCTAGAGGAGGGGGCATTGAGCAGTTCTTC. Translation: CSARGGGIEQFF.